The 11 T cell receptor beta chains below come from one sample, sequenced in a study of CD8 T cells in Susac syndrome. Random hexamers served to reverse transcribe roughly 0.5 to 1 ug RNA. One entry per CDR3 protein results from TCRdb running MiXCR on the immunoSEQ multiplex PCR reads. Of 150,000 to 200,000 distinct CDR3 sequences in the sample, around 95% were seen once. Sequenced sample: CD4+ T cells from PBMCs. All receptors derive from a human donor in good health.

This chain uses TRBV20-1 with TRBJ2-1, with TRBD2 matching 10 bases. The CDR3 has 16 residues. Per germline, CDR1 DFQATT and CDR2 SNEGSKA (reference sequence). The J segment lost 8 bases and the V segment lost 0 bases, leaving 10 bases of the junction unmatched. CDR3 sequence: CSAREVASGGIDEQFF. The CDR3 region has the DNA TGCAGTGCTAGAGAAGTAGCTAGCGGGGGCATCGATGAGCAGTTCTTC.

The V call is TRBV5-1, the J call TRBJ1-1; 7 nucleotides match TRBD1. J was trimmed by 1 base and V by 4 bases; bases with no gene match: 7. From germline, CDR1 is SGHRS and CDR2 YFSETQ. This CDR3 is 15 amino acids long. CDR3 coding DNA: TGCGCCAGCAGCATGACAGGGAGTGAGAACACTGAAGCTTTCTTT. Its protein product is CASSMTGSENTEAFF.

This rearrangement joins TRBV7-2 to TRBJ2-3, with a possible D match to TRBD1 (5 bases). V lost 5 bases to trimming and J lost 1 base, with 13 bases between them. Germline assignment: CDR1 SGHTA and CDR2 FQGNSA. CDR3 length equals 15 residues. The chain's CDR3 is CASSPKMGRTDTQYF. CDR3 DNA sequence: TGTGCCAGCAGCCCGAAAATGGGGCGCACAGATACGCAGTATTTT.

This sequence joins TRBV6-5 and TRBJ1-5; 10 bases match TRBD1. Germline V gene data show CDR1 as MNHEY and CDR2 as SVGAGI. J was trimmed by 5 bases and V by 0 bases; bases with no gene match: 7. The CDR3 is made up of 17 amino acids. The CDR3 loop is CASSYSSDRGGDQPQHF. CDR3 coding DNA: TGTGCCAGCAGTTACTCCTCGGACAGGGGGGGGGATCAGCCCCAGCATTTT.

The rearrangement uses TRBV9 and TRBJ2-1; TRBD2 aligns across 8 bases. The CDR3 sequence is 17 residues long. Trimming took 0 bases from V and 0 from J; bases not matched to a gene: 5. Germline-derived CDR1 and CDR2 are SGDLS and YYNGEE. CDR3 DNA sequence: TGTGCCAGCAGCGTAGGTGGCGGGGGGCCCTCCTACAATGAGCAGTTCTTC. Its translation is CASSVGGGGPSYNEQFF.

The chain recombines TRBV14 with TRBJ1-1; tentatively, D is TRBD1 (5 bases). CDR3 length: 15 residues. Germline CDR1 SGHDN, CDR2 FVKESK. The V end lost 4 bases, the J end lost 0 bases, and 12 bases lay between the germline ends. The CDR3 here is CASSRQGWMNTEAFF. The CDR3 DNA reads TGTGCCAGCAGCCGGCAGGGTTGGATGAACACTGAAGCTTTCTTT.

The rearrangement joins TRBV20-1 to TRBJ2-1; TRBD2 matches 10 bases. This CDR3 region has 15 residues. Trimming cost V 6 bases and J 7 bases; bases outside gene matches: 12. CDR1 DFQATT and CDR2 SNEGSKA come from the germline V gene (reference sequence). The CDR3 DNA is TGCAGTGCCCACCCGGTACTAGCGGGGTCGAATGAGCAGTTCTTC. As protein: CSAHPVLAGSNEQFF.

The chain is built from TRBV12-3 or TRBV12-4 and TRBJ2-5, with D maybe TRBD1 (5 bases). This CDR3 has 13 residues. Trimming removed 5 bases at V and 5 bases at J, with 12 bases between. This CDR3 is CASSPGNAETQYF. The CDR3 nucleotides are TGTGCCAGCAGTCCAGGGAATGCGGAGACCCAGTACTTC.

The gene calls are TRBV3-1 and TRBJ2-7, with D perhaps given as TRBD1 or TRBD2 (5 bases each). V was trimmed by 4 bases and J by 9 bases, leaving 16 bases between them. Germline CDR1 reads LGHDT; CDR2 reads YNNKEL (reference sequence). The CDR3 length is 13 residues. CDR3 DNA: TGTGCCAGCAGCCTTTGGGACGGAACTGCGCAGTACTTC. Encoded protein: CASSLWDGTAQYF.

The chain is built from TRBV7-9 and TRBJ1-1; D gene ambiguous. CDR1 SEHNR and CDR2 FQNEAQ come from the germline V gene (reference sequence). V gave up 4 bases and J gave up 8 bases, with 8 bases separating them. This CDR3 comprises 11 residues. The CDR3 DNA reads TGTGCCAGCAGCTCGAGGGAAGAAGCTTTCTTT. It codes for CASSSREEAFF.

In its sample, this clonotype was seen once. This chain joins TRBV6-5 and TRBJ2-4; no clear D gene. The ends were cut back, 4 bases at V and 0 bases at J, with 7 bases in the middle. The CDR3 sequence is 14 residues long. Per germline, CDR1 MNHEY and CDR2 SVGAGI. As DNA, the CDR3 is TGTGCCAGCAGTTCCCTGCTAGCCAAAAACATTCAGTACTTC. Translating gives CASSSLLAKNIQYF.